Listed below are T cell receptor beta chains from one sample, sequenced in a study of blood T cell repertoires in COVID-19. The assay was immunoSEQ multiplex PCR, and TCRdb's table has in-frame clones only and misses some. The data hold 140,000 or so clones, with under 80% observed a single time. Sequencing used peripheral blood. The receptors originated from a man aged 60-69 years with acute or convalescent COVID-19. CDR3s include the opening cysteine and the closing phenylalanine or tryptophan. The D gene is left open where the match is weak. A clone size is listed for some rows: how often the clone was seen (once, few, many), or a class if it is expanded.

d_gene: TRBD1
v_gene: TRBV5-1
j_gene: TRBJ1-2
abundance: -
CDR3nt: TGCGCCAGCAGCTGGGGGACAGGGAGTAGTGGCTACACCTTC
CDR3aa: CASSWGTGSSGYTF

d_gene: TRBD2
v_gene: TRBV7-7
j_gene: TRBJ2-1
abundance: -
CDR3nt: TGTGCCAGCAGCTCCGGGACTAGCTATTCTAATGAGCAGTTCTTC
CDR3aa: CASSSGTSYSNEQFF

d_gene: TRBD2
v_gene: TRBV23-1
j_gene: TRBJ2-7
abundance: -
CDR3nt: TGCGCCAGCAGTCAAAGGGGACTAGCGGGAGCGTACGAGCAGTACTTC
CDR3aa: CASSQRGLAGAYEQYF

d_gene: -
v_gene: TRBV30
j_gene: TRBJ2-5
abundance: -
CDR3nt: TGTGCCTGGAGTGTACTAGCCCCAGGGGAGACCCAGTACTTC
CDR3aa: CAWSVLAPGETQYF

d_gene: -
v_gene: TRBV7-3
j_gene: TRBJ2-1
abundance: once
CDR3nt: TGTGCCAGCAGCCCCACTAGCCCCTCCTACAATGAGCAGTTCTTC
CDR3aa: CASSPTSPSYNEQFF

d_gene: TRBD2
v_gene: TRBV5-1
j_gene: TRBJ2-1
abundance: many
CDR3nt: TGCGCCAGCAGCGGGCTAGCGGTCTCCTACAATGAGCAGTTCTTC
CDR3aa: CASSGLAVSYNEQFF

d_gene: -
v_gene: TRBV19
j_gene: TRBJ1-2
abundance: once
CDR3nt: TGTGCCAGTAGTTCCGAAGGAGGCAGATCCTATGGCTACACCTTC
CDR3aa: CASSSEGGRSYGYTF

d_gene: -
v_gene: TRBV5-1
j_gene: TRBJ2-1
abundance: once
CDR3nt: TGCGCCAGCAGCTCGGGACTTATAGGCTACAATGAGCAGTTCTTC
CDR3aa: CASSSGLIGYNEQFF

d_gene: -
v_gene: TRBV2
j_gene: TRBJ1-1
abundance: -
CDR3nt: TGTGCCACCTCTCAGGAGGAGAACACTGAAGCTTTCTTT
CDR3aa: CATSQEENTEAFF

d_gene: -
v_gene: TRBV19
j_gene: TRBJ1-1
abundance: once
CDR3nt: TGTGCCAGTAGTTCTCCTCGGGGGGCCCTGAACACTGAAGCTTTCTTT
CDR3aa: CASSSPRGALNTEAFF

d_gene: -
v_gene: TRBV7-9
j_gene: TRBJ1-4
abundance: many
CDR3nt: TGTGCCAGCAGCTTAGGAAGGTCAGGGTTCGGAGATGAAAAACTGTTTTTT
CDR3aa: CASSLGRSGFGDEKLFF

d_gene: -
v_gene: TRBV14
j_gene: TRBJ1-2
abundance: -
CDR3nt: TGTGCCAGCAGCCAACTGGACAGCCGCTATGGCTACACCTTC
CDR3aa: CASSQLDSRYGYTF

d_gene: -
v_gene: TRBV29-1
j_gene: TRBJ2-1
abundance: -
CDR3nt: TGCAGCGTTGAAGGGGAACAACTAGGAATATTTAATGAGCAGTTCTTC
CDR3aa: CSVEGEQLGIFNEQFF

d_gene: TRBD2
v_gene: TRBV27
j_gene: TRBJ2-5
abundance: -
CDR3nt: TGTGCCAGCACCTCCGGTGCGGGTAGCGGGTTGGCGGAGACCCAGTACTTC
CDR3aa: CASTSGAGSGLAETQYF

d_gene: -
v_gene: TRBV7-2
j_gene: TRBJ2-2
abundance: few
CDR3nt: TGTGCCAGCAGCTTAAACAGGGCCTACGGGGAGCTGTTTTTT
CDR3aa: CASSLNRAYGELFF

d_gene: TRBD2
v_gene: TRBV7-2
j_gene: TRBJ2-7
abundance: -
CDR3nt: TGTGCCAGCAGGTCGCCGGGACTAGCGCAAAGCGAGCAGTACTTC
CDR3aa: CASRSPGLAQSEQYF

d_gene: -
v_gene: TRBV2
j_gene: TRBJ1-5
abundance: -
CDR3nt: TGTGCCAGCAGTGGAACCCAGAATCAGCCCCAGCATTTT
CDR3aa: CASSGTQNQPQHF